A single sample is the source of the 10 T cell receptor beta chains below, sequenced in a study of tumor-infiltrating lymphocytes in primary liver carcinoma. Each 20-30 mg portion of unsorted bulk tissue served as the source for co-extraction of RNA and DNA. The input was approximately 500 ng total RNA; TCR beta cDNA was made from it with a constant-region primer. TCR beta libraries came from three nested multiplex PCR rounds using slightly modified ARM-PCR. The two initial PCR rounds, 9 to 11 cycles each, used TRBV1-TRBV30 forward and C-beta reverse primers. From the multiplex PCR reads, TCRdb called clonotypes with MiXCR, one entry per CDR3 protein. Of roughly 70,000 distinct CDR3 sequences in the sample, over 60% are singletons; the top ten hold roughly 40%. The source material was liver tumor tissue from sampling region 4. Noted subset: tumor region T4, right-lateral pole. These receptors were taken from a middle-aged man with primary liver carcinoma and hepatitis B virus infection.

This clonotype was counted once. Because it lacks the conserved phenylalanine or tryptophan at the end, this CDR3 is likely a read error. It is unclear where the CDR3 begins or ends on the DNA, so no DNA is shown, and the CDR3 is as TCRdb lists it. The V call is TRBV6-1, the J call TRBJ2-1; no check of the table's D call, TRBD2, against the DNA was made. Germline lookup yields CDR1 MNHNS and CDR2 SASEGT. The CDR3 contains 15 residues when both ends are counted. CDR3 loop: CASSGGLAGRNEQSY.

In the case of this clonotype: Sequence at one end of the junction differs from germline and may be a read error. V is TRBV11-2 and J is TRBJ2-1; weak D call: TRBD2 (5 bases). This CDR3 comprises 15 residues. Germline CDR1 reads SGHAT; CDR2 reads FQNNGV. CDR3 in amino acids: CASSLQREGLGELFF. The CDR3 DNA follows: TGTGCCAGCAGCCTCCAGCGAGAGGGATTGGGTGAGCTGTTCTTC.

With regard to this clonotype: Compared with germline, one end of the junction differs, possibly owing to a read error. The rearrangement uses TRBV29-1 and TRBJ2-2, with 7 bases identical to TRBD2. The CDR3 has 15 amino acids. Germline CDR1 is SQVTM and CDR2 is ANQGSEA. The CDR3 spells CSVGTSTANTGERFF. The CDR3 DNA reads TGCAGCGTTGGGACTAGTACGGCGAACACCGGGGAGCGGTTTTTT.

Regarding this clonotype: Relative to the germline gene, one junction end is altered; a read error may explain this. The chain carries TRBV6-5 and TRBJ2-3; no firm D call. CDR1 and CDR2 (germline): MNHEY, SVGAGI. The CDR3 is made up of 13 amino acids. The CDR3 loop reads CAGSLQITDTQYF. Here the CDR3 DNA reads TGTGCCGGCAGTCTCCAGATCACAGATACGCAGTATTTT.

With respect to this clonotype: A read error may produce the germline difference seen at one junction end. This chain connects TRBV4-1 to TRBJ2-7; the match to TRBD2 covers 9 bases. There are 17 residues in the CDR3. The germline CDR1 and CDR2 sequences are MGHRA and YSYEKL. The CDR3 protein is CASSQRTSARGAYERYF. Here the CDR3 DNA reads TGCGCCAGCAGCCAACGGACTAGCGCCCGAGGGGCATACGAGCGGTACTTC.

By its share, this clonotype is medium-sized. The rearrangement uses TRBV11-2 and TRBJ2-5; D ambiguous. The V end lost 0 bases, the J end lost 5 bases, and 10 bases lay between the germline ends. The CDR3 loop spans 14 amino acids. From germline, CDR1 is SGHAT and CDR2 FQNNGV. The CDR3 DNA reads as TGTGCCAGCAGCTTAGATCGGGTTTTCGAGACCCAGTACTTC. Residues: CASSLDRVFETQYF.

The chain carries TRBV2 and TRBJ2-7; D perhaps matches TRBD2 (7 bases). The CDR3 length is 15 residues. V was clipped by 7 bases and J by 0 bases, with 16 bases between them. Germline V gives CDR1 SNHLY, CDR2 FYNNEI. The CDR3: CASTGGGGVSYEQYF. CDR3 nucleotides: TGTGCCAGCACCGGAGGGGGGGGGGTCTCCTACGAGCAGTACTTC.

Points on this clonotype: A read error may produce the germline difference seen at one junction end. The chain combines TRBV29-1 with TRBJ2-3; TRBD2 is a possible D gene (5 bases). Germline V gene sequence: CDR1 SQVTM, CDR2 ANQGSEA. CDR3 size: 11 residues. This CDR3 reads CSVENIDTQYF. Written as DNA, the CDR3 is TGTAGCGTTGAAAACATAGATACGCAGTATTTT.

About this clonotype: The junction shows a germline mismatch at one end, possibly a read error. The CDR3 reads CASSPGSFFSEANVLTF. The CDR3 DNA reads TGTGCCAGCAGCCCCGGGTCTTTCTTCTCTGAGGCCAACGTCCTGACTTTC. The rearrangement links TRBV5-4 to TRBJ2-6; the D is unclear. Per the germline V gene, CDR1 is SGHNT and CDR2 is YYREEE (reference sequence). The CDR3 has 17 amino acids. Complete variable domain (other parts from reference TRBV5-4 and TRBJ2-6): ETGVTQSPTHLIKTRGQQVTLRCSSQSGHNTVSWYQQALGQGPQFIFQYYREEENGRGNFPPRFSGLQFPNYSSELNVNALELDDSALYLCASSPGSFFSEANVLTFGAGSRLTVL.

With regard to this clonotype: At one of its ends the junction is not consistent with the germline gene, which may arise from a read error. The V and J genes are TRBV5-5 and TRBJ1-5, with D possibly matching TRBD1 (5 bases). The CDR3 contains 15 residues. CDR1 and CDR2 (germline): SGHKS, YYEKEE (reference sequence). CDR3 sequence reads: CASSLNGHVQQPQHF. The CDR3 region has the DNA TGTGCGAGCAGCCTAAATGGACACGTTCAACAGCCCCAGCATTTT.